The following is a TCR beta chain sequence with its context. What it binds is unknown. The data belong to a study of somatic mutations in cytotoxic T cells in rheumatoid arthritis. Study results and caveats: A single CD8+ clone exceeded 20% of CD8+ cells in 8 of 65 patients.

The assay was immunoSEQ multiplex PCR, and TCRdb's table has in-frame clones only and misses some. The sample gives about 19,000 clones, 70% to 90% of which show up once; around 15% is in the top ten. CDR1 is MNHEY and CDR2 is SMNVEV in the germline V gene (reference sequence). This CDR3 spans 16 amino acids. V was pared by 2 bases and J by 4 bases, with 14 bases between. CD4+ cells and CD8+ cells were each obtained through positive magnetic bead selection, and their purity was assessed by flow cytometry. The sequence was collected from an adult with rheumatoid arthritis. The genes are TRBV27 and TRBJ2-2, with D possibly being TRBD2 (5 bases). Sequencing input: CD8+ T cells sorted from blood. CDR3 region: CASSLAGGLSTGELFF. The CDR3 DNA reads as TGTGCCAGCAGTTTAGCGGGCGGGTTGAGCACCGGGGAGCTGTTTTTT.